The 32 T cell receptor beta chains listed next were all sequenced from one sample in a study of T cell repertoires in cytomegalovirus infection. TCRdb re-called the reads through MiXCR, storing one row per CDR3 protein. Altogether approximately 1,000,000 distinct CDR3 sequences are present, roughly 30% being singletons, with the ten largest covering 13%. Their antigen targets remain unknown. The material was cultured CD8+ T cells from PBMCs, obtained from culture after CMV antigen stimulation. Receptors were obtained from a human donor in good health (CMV status not recorded). Some clones in this sample may be carry-over from other donors' samples.

This clonotype appeared a few times. The chain uses TRBV7-2 and TRBJ1-2; D is possibly TRBD1 (5 bases). The V gene's germline CDR1 is SGHTA and CDR2 FQGNSA. CDR3 size: 15 residues. The V end lost 4 bases, the J end lost 5 bases, and 17 bases lay between the germline ends. DNA for the CDR3: TGTGCCAGCAGCTCCCCGGGGGTTGAAGGGTATGGCTACACCTTC. It encodes CASSSPGVEGYGYTF.

The chain has TRBV4-3 and TRBJ2-1, with 7 bases identical to TRBD2. V gave up 3 bases and J gave up 5 bases; unmatched junction bases: 13. Germline V lookup: CDR1 LGHNA, CDR2 YSLEER. The CDR3 is made up of 17 amino acids. CDR3 DNA sequence: TGCGCCAGCAGCCACAGGCTCGCGGGGGACCGAAACAATGAGCAGTTCTTC. Translating gives CASSHRLAGDRNNEQFF.

In this sample, this clonotype turned up a few times. This chain uses TRBV6-2 or TRBV6-3 with TRBJ2-7; D is possibly TRBD1 (6 bases). V gave up 5 bases and J gave up 1 base, with 6 bases separating them. The germline V gene has CDR1 MNHEY and CDR2 SVGEGT. The CDR3 has 12 residues. The DNA of the CDR3 is TGTGCCAGCAGTGACAGGTCCTACGAGCAGTACGTC. It codes for CASSDRSYEQYV.

This clonotype came up a few times. The J gene is TRBJ2-1, the V gene TRBV6-2 or TRBV6-3, with 9 bases lining up with TRBD2. Germline CDR1 is MNHEY and CDR2 is SVGEGT. The CDR3 is 15 residues long. The V segment lost 2 bases and the J segment 3 bases; nucleotides outside the gene matches: 2. CDR3 nucleotide sequence: TGTGCCAGCAGTTACGGCGGGGGGGTCTACAATGAGCAGTTCTTC. Translation: CASSYGGGVYNEQFF.

The chain recombines TRBV10-3 with TRBJ2-1, with D possibly being TRBD2 (6 bases). The CDR3 length is 15 residues. Trimming took off 2 bases at V and 2 bases at J, with 10 bases between the two ends. The germline CDR1 and CDR2 sequences are ENHRY and SYGVKD. The chain's CDR3 is CAISETGDPYNEQFF. CDR3 DNA: TGTGCCATCAGTGAGACGGGGGACCCCTACAATGAGCAGTTCTTC.

V gene TRBV2 combines with J gene TRBJ2-7; D is undetermined. The germline V gene encodes CDR1 SNHLY and CDR2 FYNNEI. The CDR3 contains 12 residues. Trimming left V 8 bases short and J 3 bases short, with 11 bases between. CDR3 DNA sequence: TGTGCCAGCGGTGGCAGCATCTACGAGCAGTACTTC. It codes for CASGGSIYEQYF.

Points on this clonotype: This may stem from a read error, because a much larger clone lies one nucleotide away. The chain uses TRBV7-2 and TRBJ2-2; D is perhaps TRBD1 (6 bases). Germline CDR1 reads SGHTA; CDR2 reads FQGNSA. CDR3 size: 16 residues. CDR3: CVSTHGQPLGYGELFF. DNA of the CDR3: TGTGTCAGCACGCACGGACAGCCTCTCGGGTACGGGGAGCTGTTTTTT.

The V gene is TRBV7-2, the J gene TRBJ1-2; 8 nucleotides align to TRBD1. Germline V gene lookup returns CDR1 SGHTA and CDR2 FQGNSA. Trimming at V came to 1 base and at J to 4 bases, leaving 5 bases not matched to a gene. CDR3 length: 15 residues. CDR3 nucleotide sequence: TGTGCCAGCAGCTTAGTCGGACAGGGCGTCTATGGCTACACCTTC. This encodes CASSLVGQGVYGYTF.

The chain uses TRBV19 and TRBJ2-1; D not certain. The length of the CDR3 is 16 residues. V was clipped by 3 bases and J by 6 bases, with 18 bases between them. CDR1 is LNHDA and CDR2 is SQIVND in the germline V gene (reference sequence). In DNA form, the CDR3 reads TGTGCCAGTAGTATTGTAGACTTTACAGCCCCCAATGAGCAGTTCTTC. Its protein product is CASSIVDFTAPNEQFF.

This clonotype was detected only once. The V gene is TRBV12-3 or TRBV12-4, the J gene TRBJ2-2; the match to TRBD1 covers 7 bases. Trimming at V came to 6 bases and at J to 0 bases, leaving 4 bases not matched to a gene. The CDR3 loop spans 15 amino acids. This CDR3 reads CASRRDRPNTGELFF. CDR3 bases: TGTGCCAGCAGACGGGACAGACCGAACACCGGGGAGCTGTTTTTT.

In this sample, this clonotype turned up a few times. The chain combines TRBV5-5 with TRBJ1-3; no clear D. The CDR3 is 15 amino acids. The ends were cut back, 5 bases at V and 0 bases at J, with 12 bases in the middle. The germline gives CDR1 SGHKS, CDR2 YYEKEE (reference sequence). DNA of the CDR3: TGTGCCAGCAGGGATCGGGCGAGCTCTGGAAACACCATATATTTT. Protein: CASRDRASSGNTIYF.

The DNA for the CDR3 is TGTGCCAGTAAAACAGGTTTCCGCAATCAGCCCCAGCATTTT. It encodes CASKTGFRNQPQHF. This sequence joins TRBV27 and TRBJ1-5; D might be TRBD1 (5 bases). This CDR3 has 14 residues. Trimming removed 9 bases from V and 2 bases from J, with 14 bases in between. Germline CDR1 is MNHEY and CDR2 is SMNVEV (reference sequence).

This clonotype was observed at least ten times. The chain joins TRBV6-2 or TRBV6-3 to TRBJ1-2; D possibly corresponds to TRBD1 (6 bases). V was shortened by 5 bases and J by 2 bases, with 9 bases between the two germline ends. This CDR3 has 13 amino acids. Looked up from germline, CDR1 is MNHEY and CDR2 is SVGEGT. CDR3 in DNA: TGTGCCAGCAGTGCAGACAGGAACTATGGCTACACCTTC. Translation gives CASSADRNYGYTF.

This clonotype has only a few counts. The V gene is TRBV4-1, the J gene TRBJ2-5; D may be TRBD2 (6 bases). Germline lookup yields CDR1 MGHRA and CDR2 YSYEKL. There are 15 residues in the CDR3. The V gene lost 0 bases and the J gene lost 5 bases, with 13 bases spanning the gap. DNA of the CDR3: TGCGCCAGCAGCCAAGAGCGGGCGGGATCGGAGACCCAGTACTTC. Amino acid sequence: CASSQERAGSETQYF.

This clonotype came up a few times. The V call is TRBV10-3, the J call TRBJ1-5; 7 positions match TRBD1. The CDR3 is made up of 14 amino acids. With 3 bases clipped from V and 7 bases from J, the junction kept 6 bases outside the gene matches. The V gene's germline CDR1 is ENHRY and CDR2 SYGVKD. CDR3 amino acids: CAISDYDRDQPQHF. The CDR3, as DNA: TGTGCCATCAGTGACTACGACAGGGACCAGCCCCAGCATTTT.

This chain links TRBV5-5 with TRBJ2-7; D remains ambiguous. The CDR3 is 14 amino acids. Germline V gives CDR1 SGHKS, CDR2 YYEKEE (reference sequence). With 2 bases removed from V and 2 bases from J, the gap between germline ends came to 11 bases. CDR3 in DNA: TGTGCCAGCAGCTTAGTGATCCTTACCTACGAGCAGTACTTC. Translated: CASSLVILTYEQYF.

The chain employs TRBV19 and TRBJ2-7; 10 bases match TRBD1. From germline, CDR1 is LNHDA and CDR2 SQIVND (reference sequence). CDR3 length equals 14 residues. The trim removed 5 bases at V and 2 bases at J, leaving 3 bases unmatched. The CDR3 coding sequence is TGTGCCAGTAGTGGTGGGACAGGGGCCTACGAGCAGTACTTC. This gives the protein CASSGGTGAYEQYF.

The DNA for the CDR3 is TGTGCCAGCAGCCAATATAGCACAGATACGCAGTATTTT. Translating it yields CASSQYSTDTQYF. The chain uses TRBV14 and TRBJ2-3; D uncertain. CDR3 length: 13 residues. The germline V and J ends were trimmed by 2 bases and 0 bases, with 3 bases remaining between them. The V gene's germline CDR1 is SGHDN and CDR2 FVKESK.

This clonotype is a singleton in its sample. The chain carries TRBV11-3 and TRBJ2-7, with D maybe TRBD2 (5 bases). V shed 0 bases and J shed 2 bases, with 14 bases lying between them. Germline V lookup: CDR1 SGHNT, CDR2 YENEEA. This CDR3 spans 16 amino acids. CDR3 residues: CASSLDRRLSTYEQYF. DNA for the CDR3: TGTGCCAGCAGCTTAGATAGGAGGCTTAGCACCTACGAGCAGTACTTC. The full variable domain, with the rest looked up from reference TRBV11-3 and TRBJ2-7, is EAGVVQSPRYKIIEKKQPVAFWCNPISGHNTLYWYLQNLGQGPELLIRYENEEAVDDSQLPKDRFSAERLKGVDSTLKIQPAELGDSAVYLCASSLDRRLSTYEQYFGPGTRLTVT.

This clonotype showed up just a few times. The chain couples TRBV12-3 or TRBV12-4 to TRBJ2-7, with TRBD1 as a possible D gene (5 bases). This CDR3 spans 16 amino acids. Trimming took off 6 bases at V and 1 base at J, with 19 bases between the two ends. DNA of the CDR3: TGTGCCAGCAGCGCGACAGCGCCCTCATTATCCTACGAGCAGTACGTC. Amino acids: CASSATAPSLSYEQYV.

This clonotype was recorded many times. Here the CDR3 DNA reads TGTGCCAGCAGCACAGTAGGGGGGAGTGAGACCCAGTACTTC. As protein: CASSTVGGSETQYF. This rearrangement joins TRBV7-8 to TRBJ2-5; possibly TRBD1 or TRBD2 for D (6 bases each). Germline loops: CDR1 SGHVS, CDR2 FQNEAQ. The CDR3 covers 14 residues. Trimming pared 5 bases from V and 5 bases from J, leaving 15 bases between.

V is TRBV4-1 and J is TRBJ2-7; 13 bases agree with TRBD2. The CDR3 contains 17 residues. Unmatched junction bases numbered 7, after V lost 0 bases and J lost 5 bases. Germline V lookup: CDR1 MGHRA, CDR2 YSYEKL. In nucleotides, the CDR3 is TGCGCCAGCAGCCAAGATAAGACTAGCGGGGGGCGGCACGAGCAGTACTTC. Translating gives CASSQDKTSGGRHEQYF.

This clonotype was seen ten or more times. V gene TRBV7-9 combines with J gene TRBJ2-1, with D possibly being TRBD1 or TRBD2 (6 bases each). CDR1 SEHNR and CDR2 FQNEAQ come from the germline V gene (reference sequence). The ends were cut back, 5 bases at V and 4 bases at J, with 27 bases in the middle. The CDR3 sequence is 19 residues long. The CDR3 DNA is TGTGCCAGCAGCCCGACCTTAACCCCCTTATCGGGGGCATACAATGAGCAGTTCTTC. Protein: CASSPTLTPLSGAYNEQFF.

The V call is TRBV6-1, the J call TRBJ2-3, with D possibly being TRBD1 or TRBD2 (6 bases each). V was clipped by 7 bases and J by 5 bases, with 13 bases between them. The CDR3 is made up of 13 amino acids. The germline V gene encodes CDR1 MNHNS and CDR2 SASEGT. The CDR3 sequence is CASNVGGQDTQYF. Written as DNA, the CDR3 is TGTGCCAGCAATGTGGGGGGACAAGATACGCAGTATTTT.

This clonotype has only a few counts. The J gene is TRBJ2-2, the V gene TRBV29-1; D unresolved. Germline V lookup: CDR1 SQVTM, CDR2 ANQGSEA. V was pared by 7 bases and J by 5 bases, with 11 bases between. The CDR3 has 12 amino acids. CDR3 region: CSGTVGTGELFF. The CDR3 DNA reads as TGCAGCGGGACCGTCGGAACCGGGGAGCTGTTTTTT.

This clonotype was detected only a few times. The chain employs TRBV2 and TRBJ2-1, with 8 bases identical to TRBD1. The CDR3 loop spans 13 amino acids. The ends lost 11 bases at V and 4 bases at J; junction bases unmatched: 7. Germline loops: CDR1 SNHLY, CDR2 FYNNEI. The chain's CDR3 is CAYGQGPYNEQFF. In nucleotides, the CDR3 is TGTGCCTACGGACAGGGACCTTACAATGAGCAGTTCTTC.

The chain joins TRBV15 to TRBJ1-5; 7 nucleotides align to TRBD1. J gave up 4 bases and V 3 bases, and 6 bases lay outside the gene matches. CDR3 length: 15 residues. CDR1 and CDR2 (germline): LNHNV, YYDKDF (reference sequence). CDR3 sequence: CATSRDRSANQPQHF. The CDR3 region has the DNA TGTGCCACCAGCAGGGACAGGAGCGCTAATCAGCCCCAGCATTTT.

The V call is TRBV5-6, the J call TRBJ2-1, with 7 positions matching TRBD1. The V segment lost 1 base and the J segment 5 bases; nucleotides outside the gene matches: 3. Germline V gene data show CDR1 as SGHDT and CDR2 as YYEEEE. The CDR3 runs 14 residues. The CDR3 here is CASSLSGTDNEQFF. In DNA, the CDR3 is TGTGCCAGCAGCTTGTCAGGGACAGACAATGAGCAGTTCTTC.

Ten or more counts support this clonotype. CDR3 protein: CASDSGANVLTF. The CDR3 nucleotides are TGTGCCAGTGACTCTGGGGCCAACGTCCTGACTTTC. This chain joins TRBV12-3 or TRBV12-4 and TRBJ2-6; D gene unclear. Trimming removed 9 bases from V and 0 bases from J, with 3 bases in between. The CDR3 length is 12 residues.

This clonotype was found a few times. This chain connects TRBV24-1 to TRBJ1-2; the D gene is possibly TRBD1 (5 bases). The CDR3 contains 14 residues. Trimming pared 3 bases from V and 7 bases from J, leaving 14 bases between. From germline, CDR1 is KGHDR and CDR2 SFDVKD. CDR3 sequence: CATSDTTGRRGYTF. CDR3 DNA: TGTGCCACCAGTGATACCACAGGACGACGTGGCTACACCTTC.

This clonotype occurred a few times. The chain carries TRBV5-4 and TRBJ2-1; 7 bases line up with TRBD2. With 7 bases clipped from V and 8 bases from J, the junction kept 6 bases outside the gene matches. CDR1 SGHNT and CDR2 YYREEE come from the germline V gene (reference sequence). The CDR3 totals 12 residues. The CDR3 bases are TGTGCCAGCCTGGGAGGGGCGGATGAGCAGTTCTTC. It translates to CASLGGADEQFF.

This clonotype was detected ten times or more. This chain connects TRBV7-8 to TRBJ1-2, with no clear D. Germline CDR1 and CDR2: SGHVS and FQNEAQ. The V gene lost 4 bases and the J gene lost 2 bases, with 14 bases spanning the gap. This CDR3 contains 15 residues. The CDR3 sequence is CASSSPQGRNYGYTF. CDR3 nucleotide sequence: TGTGCCAGCAGCTCGCCACAAGGTAGAAACTATGGCTACACCTTC. The complete variable domain, with remaining parts taken from reference TRBV7-8 and TRBJ1-2, reads GAGVSQSPRYKVAKRGQDVALRCDPISGHVSLFWYQQALGQGPEFLTYFQNEAQLDKSGLPSDRFFAERPEGSVSTLKIQRTQQEDSAVYLCASSSPQGRNYGYTFGSGTRLTVV.